The text below deals with one TCR beta chain. The antigen is unknown. The gene names given are mouse names. Sequencing ends 1 residue short of the CDR3 end; the germline J gene provides the rest. The germline gives CDR1 SGHDT, CDR2 FRDEAV. CDR3 length equals 14 residues. The V end was cut by 2 bases, the J end by 5 bases, with 12 bases between. This sample was taken from a study of tissue T cells after allogeneic stem cell transplantation. Clones were read by immunoSEQ multiplex PCR, and TCRdb kept only the in-frame ones, dropping some. The sample lists some 2,600 clones; roughly 40% were seen once. Time point of the sample: mouse harvest day 14 after allogeneic transplant. The graft held 10^6 splenic CD5+ T cells and 10^7 T-cell-depleted bone marrow cells. Notes on the study in general: Limitations included a small, clinically heterogeneous cohort and limited sampling depth.

The sequence came from a female BALB/c mouse given C57BL/6 T cells with graft-versus-host disease after an allogeneic hematopoietic cell transplant. This chain joins TRBV14 and TRBJ2-5, with D tentatively TRBD1 (5 bases). The sequenced sample was gut tissue. The part of the CDR3 DNA that was read is TGTGCCAGCAGTTTGTCAGGGTTACCAGACACCCAGTAC. Protein: CASSLSGLPDTQY. The whole CDR3 sequence is CASSLSGLPDTQYF.